This TCR beta chain was sequenced for a study of blood T cell repertoires in COVID-19. Study in general: PBMCs, B-cell-depleted T cells, or T cells were the source of the cDNA or gDNA that made up the material.

TCRdb's copy holds only in-frame clones and misses some; the assay was immunoSEQ multiplex PCR. The sample records around 470,000 clones, 80% to 90% being singletons. The CDR3 runs to 16 residues. With 5 bases clipped from V and 6 bases from J, the junction kept 13 bases outside the gene matches. Germline-derived CDR1 and CDR2 are SGHRS and YFSETQ. Patients at the Seattle site were enrolled during active infection and followed longitudinally. The rearrangement joins TRBV5-1 to TRBJ2-2, with TRBD2 matching over 7 bases. The clonotype was recovered from a man aged 18 to 29 with COVID-19, enrolled during active disease. Sequencing was performed on peripheral blood. The CDR3 spells CASRGRGPKTSGELFF. CDR3 DNA sequence: TGCGCCAGCAGGGGGAGGGGCCCAAAGACCTCCGGGGAGCTGTTTTTT.